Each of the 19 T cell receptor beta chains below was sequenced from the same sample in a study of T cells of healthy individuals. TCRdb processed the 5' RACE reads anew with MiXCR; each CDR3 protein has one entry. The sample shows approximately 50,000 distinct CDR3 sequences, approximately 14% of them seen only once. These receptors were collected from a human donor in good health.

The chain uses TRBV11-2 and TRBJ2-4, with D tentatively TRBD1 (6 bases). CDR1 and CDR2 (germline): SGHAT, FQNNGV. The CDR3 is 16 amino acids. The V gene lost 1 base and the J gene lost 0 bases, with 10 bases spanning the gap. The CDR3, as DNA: TGTGCCAGCAGCTTAGTAAGGGGGAAAGCCAAAAACATTCAGTACTTC. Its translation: CASSLVRGKAKNIQYF.

DNA for the CDR3: TGTGCCAGCTCACCACCTACAGGGGGCGGCTACACCTTC. Encoded protein: CASSPPTGGGYTF. The rearrangement joins TRBV18 to TRBJ1-2; 9 bases map to TRBD1. The V gene end was trimmed by 0 bases and the J gene end by 8 bases; junction bases not matched to a gene: 1. Germline V gene sequence: CDR1 KGHSH, CDR2 LQKENI. The CDR3 is made up of 13 amino acids. Full variable domain (missing parts from reference TRBV18 and TRBJ1-2): NAGVMQNPRHLVRRRGQEARLRCSPMKGHSHVYWYRQLPEEGLKFMVYLQKENIIDESGMPKERFSAEFPKEGPSILRIQQVVRGDSAAYFCASSPPTGGGYTFGSGTRLTVV.

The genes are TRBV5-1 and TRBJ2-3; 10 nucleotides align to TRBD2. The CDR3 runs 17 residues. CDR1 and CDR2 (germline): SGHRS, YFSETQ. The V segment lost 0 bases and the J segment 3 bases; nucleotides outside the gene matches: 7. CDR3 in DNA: TGCGCCAGCAGCTTGGGACTAGCGGGCGCTTTTACAGATACGCAGTATTTT. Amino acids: CASSLGLAGAFTDTQYF.

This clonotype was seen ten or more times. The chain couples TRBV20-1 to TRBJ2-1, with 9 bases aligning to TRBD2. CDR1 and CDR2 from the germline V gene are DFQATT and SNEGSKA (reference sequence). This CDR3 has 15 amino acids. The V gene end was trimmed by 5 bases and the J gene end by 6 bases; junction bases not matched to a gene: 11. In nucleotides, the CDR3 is TGCAGTGCTGTCAAATCGGGACTAGCTTTCAATGAGCAGTTCTTC. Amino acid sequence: CSAVKSGLAFNEQFF.

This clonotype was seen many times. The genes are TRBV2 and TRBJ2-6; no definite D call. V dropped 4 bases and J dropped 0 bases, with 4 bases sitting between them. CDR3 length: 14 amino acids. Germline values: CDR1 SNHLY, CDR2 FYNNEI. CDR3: CASSVGSGANVLTF. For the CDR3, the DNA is TGTGCCAGCAGTGTTGGCTCTGGGGCCAACGTCCTGACTTTC. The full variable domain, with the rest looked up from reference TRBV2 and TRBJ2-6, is EPEVTQTPSHQVTQMGQEVILRCVPISNHLYFYWYRQILGQKVEFLVSFYNNEISEKSEIFDDQFSVERPDGSNFTLKIRSTKLEDSAMYFCASSVGSGANVLTFGAGSRLTVL.

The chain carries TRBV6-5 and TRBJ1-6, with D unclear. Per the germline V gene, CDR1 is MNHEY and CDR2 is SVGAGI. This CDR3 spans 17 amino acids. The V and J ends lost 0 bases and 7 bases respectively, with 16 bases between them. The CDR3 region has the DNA TGTGCCAGCAGTTACTCGAGTCCGACATATAACAATTCACCCCTCCACTTT. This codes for CASSYSSPTYNNSPLHF.

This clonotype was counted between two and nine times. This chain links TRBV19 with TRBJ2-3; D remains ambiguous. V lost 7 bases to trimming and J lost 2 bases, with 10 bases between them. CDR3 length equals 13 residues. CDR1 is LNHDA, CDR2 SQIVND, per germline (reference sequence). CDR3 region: CASTGRFTDTQYF. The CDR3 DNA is TGTGCCAGTACCGGACGGTTCACAGATACGCAGTATTTT.

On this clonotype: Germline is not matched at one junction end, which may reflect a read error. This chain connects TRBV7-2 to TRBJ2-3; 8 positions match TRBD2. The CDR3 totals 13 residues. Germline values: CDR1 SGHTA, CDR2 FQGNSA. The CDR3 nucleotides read TGTGCCAGCAGCTTCACGCGGGAGGATACGCGGTATTTT. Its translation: CASSFTREDTRYF.

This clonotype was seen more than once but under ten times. CDR3 nucleotide sequence: TGTGCCAGCAGCCCTACCGGCACAGTAAACGGCGCTGAAGCTTTCTTT. Amino acids: CASSPTGTVNGAEAFF. V gene TRBV3-1 combines with J gene TRBJ1-1; no clear D gene. The V gene's germline CDR1 is LGHDT and CDR2 YNNKEL (reference sequence). This CDR3 is 16 amino acids long. V was clipped by 4 bases and J by 6 bases, with 21 bases between them. Full variable domain (missing parts from reference TRBV3-1 and TRBJ1-1): DTAVSQTPKYLVTQMGNDKSIKCEQNLGHDTMYWYKQDSKKFLKIMFSYNNKELIINETVPNRFSPKSPDKAHLNLHINSLELGDSAVYFCASSPTGTVNGAEAFFGQGTRLTVV.

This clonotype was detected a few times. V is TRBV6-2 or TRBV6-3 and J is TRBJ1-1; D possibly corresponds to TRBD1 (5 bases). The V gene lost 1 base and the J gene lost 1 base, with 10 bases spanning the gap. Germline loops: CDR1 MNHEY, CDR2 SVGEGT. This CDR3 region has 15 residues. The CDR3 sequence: CASSYWGRGNTEAFF. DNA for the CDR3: TGTGCCAGCAGTTACTGGGGACGGGGGAACACTGAAGCTTTCTTT.

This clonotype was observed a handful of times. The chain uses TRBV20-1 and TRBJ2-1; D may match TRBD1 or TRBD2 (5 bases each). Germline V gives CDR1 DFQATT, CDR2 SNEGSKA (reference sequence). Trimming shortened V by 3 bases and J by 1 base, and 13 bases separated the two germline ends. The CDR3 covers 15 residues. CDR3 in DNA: TGCAGTGCTAGCGGGACCCAGGGTTCCTACAATGAGCAGTTCTTC. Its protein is CSASGTQGSYNEQFF.

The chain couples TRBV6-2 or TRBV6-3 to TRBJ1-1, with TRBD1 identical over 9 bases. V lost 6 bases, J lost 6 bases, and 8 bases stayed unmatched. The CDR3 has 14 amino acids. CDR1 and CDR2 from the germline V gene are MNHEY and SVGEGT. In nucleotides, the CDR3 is TGTGCCAGCAGACCCGGGACAGGGTCCCCTGAAGCTTTCTTT. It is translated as CASRPGTGSPEAFF.

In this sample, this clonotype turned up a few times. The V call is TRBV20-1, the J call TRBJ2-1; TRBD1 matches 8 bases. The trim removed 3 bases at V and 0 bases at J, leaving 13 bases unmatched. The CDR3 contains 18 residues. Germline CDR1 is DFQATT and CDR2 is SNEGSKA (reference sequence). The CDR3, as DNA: TGCAGTGCTAGCTTCCACCAGGGGGCGCGTGGCTCCTACAATGAGCAGTTCTTC. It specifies CSASFHQGARGSYNEQFF.

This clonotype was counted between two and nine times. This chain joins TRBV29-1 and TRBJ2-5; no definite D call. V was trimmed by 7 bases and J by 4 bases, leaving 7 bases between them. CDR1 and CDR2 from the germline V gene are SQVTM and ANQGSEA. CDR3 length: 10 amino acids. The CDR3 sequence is CSAERETQYF. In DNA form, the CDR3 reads TGCAGCGCCGAACGAGAGACCCAGTACTTC.

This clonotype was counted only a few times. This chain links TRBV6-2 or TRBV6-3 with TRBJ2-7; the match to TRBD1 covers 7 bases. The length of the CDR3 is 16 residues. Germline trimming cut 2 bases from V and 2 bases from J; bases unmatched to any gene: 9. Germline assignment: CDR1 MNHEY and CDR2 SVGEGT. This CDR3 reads CASSYPPDRRAYEQYF. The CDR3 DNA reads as TGTGCCAGCAGTTACCCCCCGGACAGGAGAGCCTACGAGCAGTACTTC.

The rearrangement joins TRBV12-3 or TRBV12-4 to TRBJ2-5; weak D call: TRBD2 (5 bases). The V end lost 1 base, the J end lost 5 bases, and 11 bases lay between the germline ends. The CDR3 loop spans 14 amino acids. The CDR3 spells CASSLVVREETQYF. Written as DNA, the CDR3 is TGTGCCAGCAGTTTAGTAGTAAGGGAGGAGACCCAGTACTTC.

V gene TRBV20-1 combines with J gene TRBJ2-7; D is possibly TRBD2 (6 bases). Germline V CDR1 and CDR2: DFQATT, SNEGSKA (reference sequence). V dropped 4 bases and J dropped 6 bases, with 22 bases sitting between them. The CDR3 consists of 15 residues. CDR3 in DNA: TGCAGTGCTATCCCCCGCGGTAGCGGATGGGTCGAGCAGTACTTC. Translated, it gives CSAIPRGSGWVEQYF.

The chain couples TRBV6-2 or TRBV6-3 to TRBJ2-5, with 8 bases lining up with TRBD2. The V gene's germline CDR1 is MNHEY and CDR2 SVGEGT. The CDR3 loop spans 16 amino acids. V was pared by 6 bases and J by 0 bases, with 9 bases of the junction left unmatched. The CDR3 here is CASRTRLATDQETQYF. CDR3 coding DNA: TGTGCCAGCAGGACCCGACTAGCGACTGACCAAGAGACCCAGTACTTC.

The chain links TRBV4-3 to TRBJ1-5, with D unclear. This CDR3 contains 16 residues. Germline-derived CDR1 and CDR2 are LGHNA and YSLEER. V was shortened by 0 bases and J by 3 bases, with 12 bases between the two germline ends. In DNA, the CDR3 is TGCGCCAGCAGCCAAGATCGTCAGACCTTCAATCAGCCCCAGCATTTT. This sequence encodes CASSQDRQTFNQPQHF.